The present entry profiles one T cell receptor (beta chain) with its context. Its antigen is not known. This may be a read error: a much more frequent sequence differs by one nucleotide. A second PCR of 7 to 11 cycles used a sample-barcoded 5' primer and a J-beta primer mix. TCRdb itself ran the 5' RACE reads through MiXCR, one entry per CDR3 protein. The sample includes approximately 730,000 distinct CDR3 sequences, around 40% seen only once; the top ten take 20% to 25%. The data were taken from a study of blood T cells in healthy people across ages. The CDR3 consists of 14 residues. Findings of the study overall: Donor CMV status, an unknown factor, possibly confounded changes in expanded clonotypes.

Investigators took about 9.4 milliliters of peripheral blood from every donor. The source material was blood. The chain has TRBV12-3 or TRBV12-4 and TRBJ2-5, with 9 bases matching TRBD1. The sequence came from a woman aged 55-69 years in good health. The CDR3 reads CASNNRGPQEAQYF. CDR3 sequence (DNA): TGTGCCAGCAATAACAGGGGGCCACAAGAGGCCCAGTACTTC.